This TCR beta chain was captured in a study of blood T cell repertoires in COVID-19. Per the study methods: Nucleated cell counts were estimated from reference gene primer amplification. TCRdb's table, derived via immunoSEQ multiplex PCR, lists solely in-frame clones and lacks some. V, J and clone size were drawn from that table, and D and trimming were deduced from the DNA. Among 300,000 to 400,000 clones listed, 75% to 90% were seen once. J lost 1 base, V lost 5 bases, and 1 base had no gene match. CDR1 is LNHNV, CDR2 YYDKDF, per germline (reference sequence). The CDR3 consists of 13 residues. Sequenced input: peripheral blood. J is TRBJ1-1 and V is TRBV15, with 7 positions matching TRBD1. This clonotype originated in a woman aged 55 to 70 with COVID-19, enrolled during active disease. The CDR3 is CATSWDRNTEAFF. DNA of the CDR3: TGTGCCACCAGCTGGGACAGGAACACTGAAGCTTTCTTT.